These 29 T cell receptor beta chains were sequenced from one sample in a study of cytomegalovirus exposure and HLA in healthy donors. A multiplex PCR was run with 60 Vbeta primers and 13 Jbeta primers. Measured with immunoSEQ multiplex PCR; TCRdb has only the in-frame clones, and not every one. Here the sample spans 100,000 or so clones, about 76% being singletons. Sequencing was carried out using PBMCs. These receptors originate from a woman aged 40 to 55 in good health and CMV-seropositive.

This sequence joins TRBV18 and TRBJ1-1, with TRBD1 as a possible D gene (5 bases). The V gene's germline CDR1 is KGHSH and CDR2 LQKENI. The CDR3 length is 15 residues. The germline V and J ends were trimmed by 2 bases and 5 bases, with 15 bases remaining between them. The CDR3 DNA follows: TGTGCCAGCTCACCAGTTCAGGGTTATTCTACTGAAGCTTTCTTT. Its translation is CASSPVQGYSTEAFF.

This clone was seen a single time. The rearrangement links TRBV5-1 to TRBJ1-5; D remains unclear. The CDR3 loop spans 17 amino acids. V lost 2 bases to trimming and J lost 5 bases, with 20 bases between them. Looked up from germline, CDR1 is SGHRS and CDR2 is YFSETQ. The CDR3 nucleotides read TGCGCCAGCAGCTTAAGTCCAACAGATCGGAATCATCAGCCCCAGCATTTT. Amino acids: CASSLSPTDRNHQPQHF.

This chain uses TRBV1 with TRBJ1-6; the table gives TRBD1 as D, unverified against the DNA. TRBV1 is described as a pseudogene. The CDR3 spans 14 residues. This CDR3 is CTSLRQGGNSPLHF. The CDR3 region has the DNA TGCACCAGCTTGAGACAGGGAGGTAATTCACCCCTCCACTTT.

The V and J genes are TRBV30 and TRBJ2-5; D is ambiguous. Germline assignment: CDR1 GTSNPN and CDR2 SVGIG (reference sequence). Between the trimmed V and J ends, which lost 0 bases and 5 bases, there was a span of 7 bases. This CDR3 spans 12 amino acids. In DNA, the CDR3 is TGTGCCTGGAGTGTACAAGATGAGACCCAGTACTTC. Amino acids: CAWSVQDETQYF.

This clone was seen just once. V usage is TRBV4-1 and J usage is TRBJ2-1, with 11 bases lining up with TRBD2. Germline V gives CDR1 MGHRA, CDR2 YSYEKL. CDR3 length: 16 amino acids. The V and J ends lost 4 bases and 4 bases, in that order; junction bases with no gene match: 6. The CDR3 nucleotides are TGCGCCAGCAGCCGCCCCTCTAGCGGGGGGTACAATGAGCAGTTCTTC. This translates into CASSRPSSGGYNEQFF.

The J gene is TRBJ1-1, the V gene TRBV28; D uncertain. The length of the CDR3 is 13 residues. V lost 2 bases to trimming and J lost 6 bases, with 10 bases between them. Per the germline V gene, CDR1 is MDHEN and CDR2 is SYDVKM. The CDR3 coding sequence is TGTGCCAGCAGTTTAGTCGGGAGGGCTGAAGCTTTCTTT. Translating gives CASSLVGRAEAFF.

The rearrangement uses TRBV7-3 and TRBJ1-2; D uncertain. Germline V gene data show CDR1 as SGHTA and CDR2 as FQGTGA. Trimming pared 4 bases from V and 2 bases from J, leaving 11 bases between. This CDR3 is built from 14 residues. This chain's CDR3 is CASSSSPGNYGYTF. The CDR3 DNA reads as TGTGCCAGCAGCTCTTCCCCCGGGAACTATGGCTACACCTTC. Supplemented by reference TRBV7-3 and TRBJ1-2, the full variable domain reads GAGVSQTPSNKVTEKGKYVELRCDPISGHTALYWYRQSLGQGPEFLIYFQGTGAADDSGLPNDRFFAVRPEGSVSTLKIQRTERGDSAVYLCASSSSPGNYGYTFGSGTRLTVV.

The chain links TRBV11-2 to TRBJ2-1; 9 bases align to TRBD2. CDR3 length equals 18 residues. Trimming at V came to 5 bases and at J to 3 bases, leaving 14 bases not matched to a gene. The germline gives CDR1 SGHAT, CDR2 FQNNGV. The CDR3 bases are TGTGCCAGCAGCCTTAATAGCATTACTAGCGGGTTCTACAATGAGCAGTTCTTC. Translating gives CASSLNSITSGFYNEQFF.

This clone was picked up one time. The CDR3 loop is CAIERREDTGELFF. The CDR3 DNA reads TGTGCCATCGAACGGCGGGAGGACACCGGGGAGCTGTTTTTT. The chain uses TRBV10-3 and TRBJ2-2, with 8 bases lining up with TRBD2. Germline V gene data show CDR1 as ENHRY and CDR2 as SYGVKD. CDR3 length: 14 residues. V trimming: 8 bases; J trimming: 3 bases; junction bases outside the gene matches: 5.

The J gene is TRBJ2-3, the V gene TRBV6-6, with D possibly TRBD2 on 7 matching bases. V was clipped by 0 bases and J by 8 bases, with 18 bases between them. Germline values: CDR1 MNHNY, CDR2 SVGAGI (reference sequence). This CDR3 has 16 amino acids. CDR3 nucleotides: TGTGCCAGCAGTTACTCGAGTCGGGGGGAGGGGGGTACGCAGTATTTT. Amino acids: CASSYSSRGEGGTQYF.

V is TRBV2 and J is TRBJ1-4; TRBD1 is a possible D gene (6 bases). The germline gives CDR1 SNHLY, CDR2 FYNNEI. V lost 5 bases, J lost 8 bases, and 24 bases lay in between. This CDR3 comprises 17 residues. The CDR3 spells CASSRPPTGKVGEKLFF. The CDR3 DNA follows: TGTGCCAGCAGTCGACCACCCACAGGGAAAGTAGGGGAAAAACTGTTTTTT. Variable domain in full (rest from reference TRBV2 and TRBJ1-4): EPEVTQTPSHQVTQMGQEVILRCVPISNHLYFYWYRQILGQKVEFLVSFYNNEISEKSEIFDDQFSVERPDGSNFTLKIRSTKLEDSAMYFCASSRPPTGKVGEKLFFGSGTQLSVL.

The genes are TRBV30 and TRBJ1-4, with 9 bases fitting TRBD1. V shed 6 bases, J shed 5 bases, and the junction held 10 bases outside the gene matches. The CDR3 is 15 amino acids. Germline-derived CDR1 and CDR2 are GTSNPN and SVGIG (reference sequence). This CDR3 reads CACSRDRADNEKLFF. In DNA, the CDR3 is TGTGCCTGCTCACGGGACAGGGCTGACAATGAAAAACTGTTTTTT.

This clone was counted only a few times. V is TRBV11-2 and J is TRBJ1-3, with D perhaps matching TRBD1 (6 bases). Trimming pared 7 bases from V and 3 bases from J, leaving 19 bases between. Germline V gene data show CDR1 as SGHAT and CDR2 as FQNNGV. The CDR3 runs to 16 residues. The CDR3 loop reads CASTSGGQIFGNTIYF. In nucleotides, the CDR3 is TGTGCCAGCACCTCAGGAGGACAGATATTTGGAAACACCATATATTTT.

The gene calls are TRBV5-1 and TRBJ1-6, with a weak D call TRBD1 (6 bases). Per germline, CDR1 SGHRS and CDR2 YFSETQ. Trimming removed 3 bases at V and 18 bases at J, with 22 bases between. The CDR3 loop spans 14 amino acids. CDR3 residues: CASSSTNLQGTPHF. CDR3 bases: TGCGCCAGCAGCTCAACGAACCTACAGGGAACCCCCCACTTT.

This clone was seen only once. The chain links TRBV5-1 to TRBJ2-3; D perhaps matches TRBD1 (6 bases). CDR3 length: 17 amino acids. The ends were cut back, 1 base at V and 8 bases at J, with 23 bases in the middle. The germline V gene has CDR1 SGHRS and CDR2 YFSETQ. The CDR3: CASSLHQGTLTGGTQYF. The CDR3 nucleotides are TGCGCCAGCAGCTTGCATCAGGGGACCCTAACGGGTGGTACGCAGTATTTT.

The chain carries TRBV5-1 and TRBJ2-1; 13 positions agree with TRBD2. V lost 4 bases and J lost 10; bases outside the gene matches: 5. The CDR3 sequence is 14 residues long. Germline assignment: CDR1 SGHRS and CDR2 YFSETQ. This CDR3 is CASSIALAGGEQFF. For the CDR3, the DNA is TGCGCCAGCAGCATCGCACTAGCGGGGGGGGAGCAGTTCTTC.

In this sample, this clone turned up a few times. The chain employs TRBV5-1 and TRBJ2-2; D possibly corresponds to TRBD1 (6 bases). V was cut by 4 bases and J by 0 bases, with 10 bases left in between. This CDR3 contains 15 residues. Germline CDR1 is SGHRS and CDR2 is YFSETQ. The CDR3 loop reads CASSRDNTNTGELFF. CDR3 nucleotide sequence: TGCGCCAGCAGCCGGGACAACACGAACACCGGGGAGCTGTTTTTT.

The chain employs TRBV29-1 and TRBJ1-5, with a weak D call TRBD1 (6 bases). This CDR3 has 15 amino acids. Trimming took 8 bases from V and 2 from J, leaving 19 bases between them. Germline loops: CDR1 SQVTM, CDR2 ANQGSEA. CDR3 residues: CSISMGAFGNQPQHF. The DNA for the CDR3 is TGCAGCATTTCGATGGGGGCGTTTGGCAATCAGCCCCAGCATTTT.

The V gene is TRBV5-1, the J gene TRBJ2-1; a weak D match, TRBD2 (5 bases). Germline CDR1 SGHRS, CDR2 YFSETQ. The CDR3 is 15 residues long. Deletions cut 4 bases from V and 2 bases from J, with 13 bases between. The CDR3 nucleotides read TGCGCCAGCAGCACCGGAGGTGGGGCCTACAATGAGCAGTTCTTC. It translates to CASSTGGGAYNEQFF.

V and J are TRBV5-8 and TRBJ1-5; D unresolved. The CDR3 consists of 12 residues. Germline values: CDR1 SGHTS, CDR2 YDEGEE. Trimming left V 4 bases short and J 7 bases short, with 9 bases between. The CDR3 DNA is TGTGCCAGCAGCCTCCCTCCCCAGCCCCAGCATTTT. This translates into CASSLPPQPQHF.

This clone occurred a few times. The chain recombines TRBV19 with TRBJ1-2; 7 bases match TRBD1. V lost 5 bases to trimming and J lost 4 bases; unmatched junction nucleotides: 7. This CDR3 spans 14 amino acids. Germline V CDR1 and CDR2: LNHDA, SQIVND (reference sequence). The chain's CDR3 is CASSLETGIYGYTF. The DNA of the CDR3 is TGTGCCAGTAGTCTTGAGACAGGGATCTATGGCTACACCTTC.

A remark on this clone: One junction end does not reproduce the germline sequence, and a read error may be involved. The chain combines TRBV7-7 with TRBJ2-2, with 7 bases fitting TRBD2. The CDR3 runs 15 residues. Germline V gene data show CDR1 as SSHAT and CDR2 as FNYEAQ (reference sequence). The CDR3 bases are TGTGCTAGCAGCTTAGCCTGGGGAGGGCCCGGGGAGCTGTTTTTT. The encoded protein is CASSLAWGGPGELFF.

The chain uses TRBV7-9 and TRBJ1-2; perhaps TRBD1 as D (5 bases). Germline CDR1 and CDR2: SEHNR and FQNEAQ (reference sequence). This CDR3 comprises 13 residues. V lost 5 bases and J 5 bases, leaving 12 bases between the germline ends. The CDR3 DNA follows: TGTGCCAGCAGCCTTCTGGGGGGTTATGGCTACACCTTC. Translated, it gives CASSLLGGYGYTF.

The chain uses TRBV5-1 and TRBJ1-4; possible D gene TRBD1, 5 bases. CDR3 length: 13 residues. Germline V CDR1 and CDR2: SGHRS, YFSETQ. V shed 0 bases and J shed 8 bases, with 8 bases lying between them. The CDR3 is CASSLDRIEKLFF. The CDR3 region has the DNA TGCGCCAGCAGCTTGGACAGGATCGAAAAACTGTTTTTT.

The genes are TRBV12-2 and TRBJ1-2. TRBV12-2 is annotated as a pseudogene. This CDR3 is 15 amino acids long. The CDR3 here is CASRFSDSPNYGYTF. CDR3 nucleotide sequence: TGTGCAAGTCGCTTTTCGGACTCCCCAAACTATGGCTACACCTTC.

The chain recombines TRBV7-2 with TRBJ2-3; 10 nucleotides match TRBD1. The germline CDR1 and CDR2 sequences are SGHTA and FQGNSA. Unmatched junction bases numbered 5, after V lost 5 bases and J lost 3 bases. The CDR3 is 15 residues long. This chain's CDR3 is CASSAGQGFTDTQYF. DNA of the CDR3: TGTGCCAGCAGCGCGGGACAGGGGTTTACAGATACGCAGTATTTT.

This clone occurred a few times. The rearrangement joins TRBV27 to TRBJ1-4; no definite D call. In germline, CDR1 is MNHEY, CDR2 SMNVEV (reference sequence). The CDR3 sequence is 14 residues long. V was shortened by 2 bases and J by 2 bases, with 6 bases between the two germline ends. Here the CDR3 DNA reads TGTGCCAGCAGTTTACGGGTGACTAATGAAAAACTGTTTTTT. It codes for CASSLRVTNEKLFF.

The chain has TRBV10-1 and TRBJ1-5; the match to TRBD1 covers 9 bases. This CDR3 is built from 13 residues. V lost 6 bases to trimming and J lost 4 bases; unmatched junction nucleotides: 1. The V gene's germline CDR1 is WNHNN and CDR2 SYGVQD (reference sequence). CDR3 sequence: CASSGTGNQPQHF. The CDR3 DNA follows: TGCGCCAGCAGCGGGACAGGGAATCAGCCCCAGCATTTT.

V usage is TRBV27 and J usage is TRBJ2-5; the match to TRBD2 covers 14 bases. Germline V gives CDR1 MNHEY, CDR2 SMNVEV (reference sequence). J gave up 5 bases and V 4 bases, and 6 bases lay outside the gene matches. This CDR3 comprises 16 residues. In nucleotides, the CDR3 is TGTGCCAGCAGTTCCCGACTAGCGGGGGGGCGGGAGACCCAGTACTTC. This sequence encodes CASSSRLAGGRETQYF.